These 9 T cell receptor beta chains originate from one sample sequenced in a study of OX40 agonist ivuxolimab in advanced cancers. Produced via immunoSEQ multiplex PCR; TCRdb's table is partial and in-frame only. The sample yields approximately 38,000 clones, about 80% seen once. The source was CD4+ or CD8+ T cells sorted from blood, collected in a trial of the OX40 agonist ivuxolimab. Receptor source: an adult with an advanced solid tumor such as melanoma, head and neck, liver or kidney cancer.

The J gene is TRBJ2-1, the V gene TRBV5-6; weak D call: TRBD1 (7 bases). The germline CDR1 and CDR2 sequences are SGHDT and YYEEEE. Trimming removed 0 bases at V and 15 bases at J, with 16 bases between. This CDR3 has 13 amino acids. The CDR3 sequence is CASSLGGGTAGFF. The CDR3 DNA sequence: TGTGCCAGCAGCTTGGGGGGTGGGACAGCGGGGTTCTTC. The variable domain in full, with the rest retrieved from reference TRBV5-6 and TRBJ2-1, is DAGVTQSPTHLIKTRGQQVTLRCSPKSGHDTVSWYQQALGQGPQFIFQYYEEEERQRGNFPDRFSGHQFPNYSSELNVNALLLGDSALYLCASSLGGGTAGFFGPGTRLTVL.

The V and J genes are TRBV11-2 and TRBJ1-1; no definite D call. This CDR3 is 15 amino acids long. V shed 1 base and J shed 6 bases, with 15 bases lying between them. CDR1 is SGHAT, CDR2 FQNNGV, per germline. CDR3 residues: CASSLVWPGNAEAFF. CDR3 sequence (DNA): TGTGCCAGCAGCTTAGTTTGGCCGGGAAACGCTGAAGCTTTCTTT. The full variable domain, completed using reference TRBV11-2 and TRBJ1-1, is EAGVAQSPRYKIIEKRQSVAFWCNPISGHATLYWYQQILGQGPKLLIQFQNNGVVDDSQLPKDRFSAERLKGVDSTLKIQPAKLEDSAVYLCASSLVWPGNAEAFFGQGTRLTVV.

The CDR3 protein is CASSLVSGGWDTQYF. Written as DNA, the CDR3 is TGTGCCAGCAGCTTAGTGTCTGGTGGCTGGGATACGCAGTATTTT. This rearrangement joins TRBV7-2 to TRBJ2-3; the D is unclear. V was trimmed by 1 base and J by 6 bases, leaving 14 bases between them. Germline CDR1 and CDR2: SGHTA and FQGNSA. CDR3 size: 15 residues.

In its sample, this clone was seen a few times. The chain combines TRBV29-1 with TRBJ1-1; D not resolved. This CDR3 comprises 15 residues. CDR1 is SQVTM and CDR2 is ANQGSEA in the germline V gene. V was clipped by 7 bases and J by 0 bases, with 18 bases between them. CDR3 region: CSGSSGWAMNTEAFF. The DNA for the CDR3 is TGCAGCGGGTCTTCTGGCTGGGCTATGAACACTGAAGCTTTCTTT. Based on the CDR3 plus reference TRBV29-1 and TRBJ1-1, the full variable domain is SAVISQKPSRDICQRGTSLTIQCQVDSQVTMMFWYRQQPGQSLTLIATANQGSEATYESGFVIDKFPISRPNLTFSTLTVSNMSPEDSSIYLCSGSSGWAMNTEAFFGQGTRLTVV.

The chain uses TRBV2 and TRBJ2-1, with 9 bases identical to TRBD2. Trimming removed 6 bases from V and 4 bases from J; junction bases left unmatched: 7. The CDR3 sequence is 15 residues long. Germline-derived CDR1 and CDR2 are SNHLY and FYNNEI. The CDR3 spells CASSRVTSGYNEQFF. CDR3 in DNA: TGTGCCAGCAGCAGGGTGACTAGCGGATACAATGAGCAGTTCTTC.

The chain couples TRBV9 to TRBJ1-3, with a possible D match to TRBD1 (6 bases). In germline, CDR1 is SGDLS, CDR2 YYNGEE. Trimming took 5 bases from V and 0 from J, leaving 12 bases between them. CDR3 size: 15 residues. The CDR3 DNA reads as TGTGCCAGCAGTATACAGGGCACCTCTGGAAACACCATATATTTT. Amino acid sequence: CASSIQGTSGNTIYF.

The rearrangement links TRBV11-2 to TRBJ2-1, with D possibly matching TRBD2 (6 bases). CDR3 length equals 16 residues. In germline, CDR1 is SGHAT, CDR2 FQNNGV. V was shortened by 6 bases and J by 9 bases, with 24 bases between the two germline ends. As DNA, the CDR3 is TGTGCCAGCAGTTCTTTAACGAGCATAAGGAGGGCTGAGCAGTTCTTC. This encodes CASSSLTSIRRAEQFF.

The chain links TRBV5-1 to TRBJ2-3; D assignment may be TRBD1 or TRBD2 (5 bases each). In germline, CDR1 is SGHRS, CDR2 YFSETQ. CDR3 length equals 16 residues. V shed 4 bases and J shed 0 bases, with 15 bases lying between them. The CDR3 protein is CASSPQGTSSTDTQYF. The CDR3 nucleotides are TGCGCCAGCAGCCCCCAAGGGACCTCTAGCACAGATACGCAGTATTTT.

The chain couples TRBV4-1 to TRBJ1-1, with D possibly matching TRBD1 (5 bases). This CDR3 region has 16 residues. From germline, CDR1 is MGHRA and CDR2 YSYEKL. The ends were cut back, 4 bases at V and 4 bases at J, with 19 bases in the middle. CDR3 in DNA: TGCGCCAGCAGCCGAGGGGCAGGGAAATGGAGCACTGAAGCTTTCTTT. It is translated as CASSRGAGKWSTEAFF.